These 5 T cell receptor beta chains were all obtained from the same sample, sequenced in a study of vaccination effects on CD4 cells after COVID-19. Antigen specificity for these receptors is unknown. This table comes from immunoSEQ multiplex PCR, and its TCRdb copy is limited to in-frame clones, with some not included. The profile covers 20,000 to 30,000 clones, with around 63% appearing a single time and approximately 8.2% taken by the ten largest. Antigen-specific CD4+ T cell clonotypes were called by their expansion after viral peptide-pool culture in ViraFEST. Following culture for approximately 11 days, CD4+ T cells were isolated. Every participant took two doses of the BNT162b2 or mRNA-1273 vaccine. The material sequenced was CD4+ T cells from PBMCs cultured with SARS-CoV-2 spike peptides, taken after COVID-19 vaccination. These receptors all stem from a human donor who received a COVID-19 vaccine.

V and J are TRBV7-9 and TRBJ2-5; D is possibly TRBD2 (6 bases). V lost 5 bases and J lost 5, with 18 bases in between. The CDR3 has 15 amino acids. The germline V gene encodes CDR1 SEHNR and CDR2 FQNEAQ (reference sequence). DNA of the CDR3: TGTGCCAGCAGCGATGCCCCCGGGAGAAAGGAGACCCAGTACTTC. Translating gives CASSDAPGRKETQYF.

This clone was detected a few times. CDR3 protein: CASRDLAGPYEQYF. CDR3 DNA sequence: TGTGCCAGCAGGGACCTAGCGGGACCTTACGAGCAGTACTTC. The chain is built from TRBV2 and TRBJ2-7, with 9 nucleotides matching TRBD2. This CDR3 is built from 14 residues. Germline V gene sequence: CDR1 SNHLY, CDR2 FYNNEI. J lost 4 bases, V lost 6 bases, and 7 bases had no gene match. Full variable domain (missing parts from reference TRBV2 and TRBJ2-7): EPEVTQTPSHQVTQMGQEVILRCVPISNHLYFYWYRQILGQKVEFLVSFYNNEISEKSEIFDDQFSVERPDGSNFTLKIRSTKLEDSAMYFCASRDLAGPYEQYFGPGTRLTVT.

The rearrangement joins TRBV6-1 to TRBJ2-7, with 9 bases lining up with TRBD1. V dropped 3 bases and J dropped 5; count of bases not matched to a gene: 8. Germline lookup yields CDR1 MNHNS and CDR2 SASEGT. The CDR3 has 15 residues. CDR3 bases: TGTGCCAGCAGTGAGGGACAGGGTGTCCCCCACGAGCAGTACTTC. This sequence encodes CASSEGQGVPHEQYF.

This chain connects TRBV5-4 to TRBJ2-6; possible D gene TRBD2, 7 bases. CDR1 SGHNT and CDR2 YYREEE come from the germline V gene (reference sequence). Between the trimmed V and J ends, which lost 6 bases and 0 bases, there was a span of 10 bases. The CDR3 sequence is 15 residues long. DNA for the CDR3: TGTGCCAGCAACCGGGGGGCCTCTGGGGCCAACGTCCTGACTTTC. It yields the protein CASNRGASGANVLTF.

V is TRBV19 and J is TRBJ1-6, with a tentative D call TRBD1 (6 bases). CDR1 is LNHDA and CDR2 is SQIVND in the germline V gene (reference sequence). V was clipped by 7 bases and J by 1 base, with 20 bases between them. This CDR3 has 18 amino acids. The CDR3 loop is CASTLGVWRGSYNSPLHF. CDR3 nucleotide sequence: TGTGCCAGTACCCTAGGGGTTTGGAGGGGGTCCTATAATTCACCCCTCCACTTT.